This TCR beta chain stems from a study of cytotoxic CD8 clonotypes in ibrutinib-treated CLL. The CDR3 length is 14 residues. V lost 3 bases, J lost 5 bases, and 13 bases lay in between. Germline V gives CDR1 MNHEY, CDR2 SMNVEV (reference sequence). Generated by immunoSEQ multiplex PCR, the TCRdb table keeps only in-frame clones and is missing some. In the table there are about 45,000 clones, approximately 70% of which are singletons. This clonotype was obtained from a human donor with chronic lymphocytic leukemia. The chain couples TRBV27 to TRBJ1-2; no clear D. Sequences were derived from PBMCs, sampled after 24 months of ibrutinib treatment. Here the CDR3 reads CASSFHGLGYGYTF. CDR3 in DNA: TGTGCCAGCAGTTTTCATGGATTGGGGTATGGCTACACCTTC.